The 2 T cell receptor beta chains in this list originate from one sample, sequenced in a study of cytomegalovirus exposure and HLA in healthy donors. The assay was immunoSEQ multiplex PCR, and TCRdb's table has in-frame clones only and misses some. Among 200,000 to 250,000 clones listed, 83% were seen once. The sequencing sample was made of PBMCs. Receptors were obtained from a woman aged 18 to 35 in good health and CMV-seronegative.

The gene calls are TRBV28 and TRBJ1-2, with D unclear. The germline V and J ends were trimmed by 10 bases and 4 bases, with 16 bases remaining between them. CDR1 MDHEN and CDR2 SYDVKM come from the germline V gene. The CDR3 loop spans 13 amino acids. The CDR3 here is CATGGRVGYGYTF. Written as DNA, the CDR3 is TGTGCCACCGGCGGGAGGGTCGGCTATGGCTACACCTTC.

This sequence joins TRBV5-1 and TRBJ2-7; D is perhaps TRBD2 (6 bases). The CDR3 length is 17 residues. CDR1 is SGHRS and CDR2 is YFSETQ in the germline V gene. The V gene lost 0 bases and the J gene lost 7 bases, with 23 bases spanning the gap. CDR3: CASSLAVAGKRAGEQYF. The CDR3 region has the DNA TGCGCCAGCAGCTTGGCGGTCGCGGGCAAGCGGGCGGGGGAGCAGTACTTC.